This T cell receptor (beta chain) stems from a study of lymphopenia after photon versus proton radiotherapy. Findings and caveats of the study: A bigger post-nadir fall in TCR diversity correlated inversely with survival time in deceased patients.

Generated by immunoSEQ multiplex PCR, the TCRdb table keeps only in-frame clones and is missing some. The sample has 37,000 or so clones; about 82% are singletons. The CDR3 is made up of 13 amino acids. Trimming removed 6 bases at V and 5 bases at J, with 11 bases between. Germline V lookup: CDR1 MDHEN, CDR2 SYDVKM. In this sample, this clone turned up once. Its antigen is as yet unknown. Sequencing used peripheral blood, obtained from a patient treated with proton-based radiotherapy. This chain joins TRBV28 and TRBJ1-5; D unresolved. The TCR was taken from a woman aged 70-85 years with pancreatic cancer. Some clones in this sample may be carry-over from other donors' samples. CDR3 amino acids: CASSFLVDQPQHF. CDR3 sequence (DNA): TGTGCCAGCAGCTTCCTCGTAGATCAGCCCCAGCATTTT.